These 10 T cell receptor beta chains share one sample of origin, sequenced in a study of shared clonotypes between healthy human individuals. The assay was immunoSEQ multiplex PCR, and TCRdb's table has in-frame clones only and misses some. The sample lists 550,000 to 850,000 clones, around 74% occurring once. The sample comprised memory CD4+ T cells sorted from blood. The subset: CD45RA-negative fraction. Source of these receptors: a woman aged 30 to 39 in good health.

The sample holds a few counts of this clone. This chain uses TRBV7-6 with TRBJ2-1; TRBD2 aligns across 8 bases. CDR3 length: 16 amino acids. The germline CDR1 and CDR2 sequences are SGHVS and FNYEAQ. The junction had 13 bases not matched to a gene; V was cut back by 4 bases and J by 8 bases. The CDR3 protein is CASSSSLRTSTDEQFF. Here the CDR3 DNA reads TGTGCCAGCAGCTCCTCGCTCAGGACTAGCACGGATGAGCAGTTCTTC.

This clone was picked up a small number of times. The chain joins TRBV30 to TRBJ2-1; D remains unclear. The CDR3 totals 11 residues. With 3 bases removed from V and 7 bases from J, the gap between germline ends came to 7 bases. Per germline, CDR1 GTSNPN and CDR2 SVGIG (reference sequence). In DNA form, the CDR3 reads TGTGCCTGGAGCCAGCGAAATGAGCAGTTCTTC. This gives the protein CAWSQRNEQFF.

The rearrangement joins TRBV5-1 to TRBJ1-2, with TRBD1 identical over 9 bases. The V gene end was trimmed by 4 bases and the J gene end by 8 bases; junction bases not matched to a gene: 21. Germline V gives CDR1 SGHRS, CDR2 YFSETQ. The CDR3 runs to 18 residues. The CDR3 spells CASSPLRYGTGRLVGYTF. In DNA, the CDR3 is TGCGCCAGCAGCCCACTCCGATATGGGACAGGGAGGCTTGTGGGCTACACCTTC.

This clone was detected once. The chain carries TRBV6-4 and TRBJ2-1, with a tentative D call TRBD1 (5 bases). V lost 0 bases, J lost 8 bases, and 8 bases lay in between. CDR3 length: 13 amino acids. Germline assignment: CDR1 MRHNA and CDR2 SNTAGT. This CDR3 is CASSDSRGDEQFF. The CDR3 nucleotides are TGTGCCAGCAGTGACTCTAGGGGCGATGAGCAGTTCTTC.

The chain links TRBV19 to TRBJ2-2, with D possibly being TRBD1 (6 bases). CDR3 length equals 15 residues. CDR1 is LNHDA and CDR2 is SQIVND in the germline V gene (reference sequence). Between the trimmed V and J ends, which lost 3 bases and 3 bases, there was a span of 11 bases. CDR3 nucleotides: TGTGCCAGTAGTATGGGTGGGGGCGACACCGGGGAGCTGTTTTTT. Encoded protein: CASSMGGGDTGELFF.

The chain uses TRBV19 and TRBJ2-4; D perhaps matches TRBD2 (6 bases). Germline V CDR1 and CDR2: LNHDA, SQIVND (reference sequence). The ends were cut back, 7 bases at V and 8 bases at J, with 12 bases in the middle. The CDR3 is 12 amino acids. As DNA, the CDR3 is TGTGCCAGTAATACCGGGGGAGACATTCAGTACTTC. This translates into CASNTGGDIQYF.

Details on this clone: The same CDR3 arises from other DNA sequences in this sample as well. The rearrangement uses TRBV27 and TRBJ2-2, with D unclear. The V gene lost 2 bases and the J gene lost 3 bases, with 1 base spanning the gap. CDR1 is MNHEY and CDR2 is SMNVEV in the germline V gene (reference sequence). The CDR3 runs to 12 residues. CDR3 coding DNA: TGTGCCAGCAGTTTACACACCGGGGAGCTGTTTTTT. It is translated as CASSLHTGELFF.

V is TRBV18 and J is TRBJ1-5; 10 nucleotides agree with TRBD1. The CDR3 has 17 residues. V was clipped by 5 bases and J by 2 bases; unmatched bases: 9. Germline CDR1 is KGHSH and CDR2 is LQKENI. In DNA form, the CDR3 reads TGTGCCAGCTCAACCGGGACAGGGGTAGACGGCAATCAGCCCCAGCATTTT. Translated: CASSTGTGVDGNQPQHF.

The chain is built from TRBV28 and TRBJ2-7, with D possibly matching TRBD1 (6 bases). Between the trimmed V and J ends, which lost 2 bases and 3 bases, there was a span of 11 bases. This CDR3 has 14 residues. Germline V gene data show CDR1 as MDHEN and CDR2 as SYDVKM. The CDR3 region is CASSLPGQNYEQYF. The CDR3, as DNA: TGTGCCAGCAGTTTACCGGGACAAAACTACGAGCAGTACTTC.

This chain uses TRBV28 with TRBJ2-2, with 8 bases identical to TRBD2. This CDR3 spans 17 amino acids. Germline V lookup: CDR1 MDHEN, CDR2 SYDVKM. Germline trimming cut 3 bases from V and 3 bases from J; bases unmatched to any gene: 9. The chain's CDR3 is CASSLGTSGIDTGELFF. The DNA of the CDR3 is TGTGCCAGCAGTTTGGGAACTAGCGGTATAGACACCGGGGAGCTGTTTTTT.